Following are 20 T cell receptor beta chains from one sample sequenced in a study of control samples from healthy donors and cancer patients. The method was immunoSEQ multiplex PCR; TCRdb's version includes in-frame clones alone and lacks a portion of them. The table shows around 150,000 clones, with around 86% occurring only once. The sample was blood. These receptors were obtained from a man aged 25 to 45 in good health.

The rearrangement joins TRBV7-7 to TRBJ2-2, with 10 bases identical to TRBD2. The ends lost 6 bases at V and 6 bases at J; junction bases unmatched: 4. CDR1 is SSHAT and CDR2 is FNYEAQ in the germline V gene (reference sequence). This CDR3 has 14 residues. Here the CDR3 reads CASSNLAGAGELFF. The CDR3 DNA is TGTGCCAGCAGTAACCTAGCGGGGGCCGGGGAGCTGTTTTTT. Full variable domain (missing parts from reference TRBV7-7 and TRBJ2-2): GAGVSQSPRYKVTKRGQDVTLRCDPISSHATLYWYQQALGQGPEFLTYFNYEAQPDKSGLPSDRFSAERPEGSISTLTIQRTEQRDSAMYRCASSNLAGAGELFFGEGSRLTVL.

This rearrangement joins TRBV7-9 to TRBJ1-2; 7 bases match TRBD1. The CDR3 covers 12 residues. CDR1 is SEHNR and CDR2 is FQNEAQ in the germline V gene (reference sequence). Trimming removed 4 bases from V and 4 bases from J; junction bases left unmatched: 0. CDR3 amino acids: CASSYRGYGYTF. CDR3 DNA sequence: TGTGCCAGCAGCTACAGGGGCTATGGCTACACCTTC.

The V call is TRBV7-2, the J call TRBJ1-6; 8 bases align to TRBD1. Germline loops: CDR1 SGHTA, CDR2 FQGNSA. The CDR3 covers 16 residues. V dropped 5 bases and J dropped 11; count of bases not matched to a gene: 14. In DNA form, the CDR3 reads TGTGCCAGCAGCCCCGGGACAGGTAGCCCCATCGCACCCCTCCACTTT. The encoded protein is CASSPGTGSPIAPLHF.

The chain couples TRBV4-3 to TRBJ2-7, with 12 bases lining up with TRBD2. Germline V gene sequence: CDR1 LGHNA, CDR2 YSLEER. With 1 base clipped from V and 5 bases from J, the junction kept 9 bases outside the gene matches. The CDR3 loop spans 17 amino acids. The chain's CDR3 is CASSQVWGLAGGDEQYF. The CDR3 nucleotides are TGCGCCAGCAGCCAAGTTTGGGGGCTAGCGGGAGGGGACGAGCAGTACTTC.

For the CDR3, the DNA is TGCGCCAGCAGCTTGGGTAGGGACTACACCTTC. It yields the protein CASSLGRDYTF. V and J are TRBV5-1 and TRBJ1-2, with no clear D. CDR3 length: 11 residues. V was shortened by 0 bases and J by 10 bases, with 7 bases between the two germline ends. Germline CDR1 reads SGHRS; CDR2 reads YFSETQ.

The chain employs TRBV10-3 and TRBJ2-3; a weak D match, TRBD2 (5 bases). Germline-derived CDR1 and CDR2 are ENHRY and SYGVKD. The CDR3 contains 15 residues. V was cut by 3 bases and J by 0 bases, with 10 bases left in between. The CDR3 sequence: CAISDRSASTDTQYF. The CDR3 bases are TGTGCCATCAGTGATCGTAGCGCCAGCACAGATACGCAGTATTTT.

V usage is TRBV28 and J usage is TRBJ1-2, with D possibly being TRBD1 (5 bases). The CDR3 sequence is 12 residues long. Trimming shortened V by 0 bases and J by 6 bases, and 5 bases separated the two germline ends. CDR1 is MDHEN and CDR2 is SYDVKM in the germline V gene. The CDR3 coding sequence is TGTGCCAGCAGTTTATGGGGGGATGGCTACACCTTC. This sequence encodes CASSLWGDGYTF.

Note on this clone: The junction shows a germline mismatch at one end, possibly a read error. The chain links TRBV7-9 to TRBJ2-1, with 7 positions matching TRBD2. Germline assignment: CDR1 SEHNR and CDR2 FQNEAQ (reference sequence). This CDR3 contains 15 residues. The CDR3 loop is CASSSSGVIFTERFF. In DNA, the CDR3 is TGTGCCAGCAGCTCTAGCGGTGTTATCTTCACTGAGCGGTTCTTC.

In its sample, this clone was seen a few times. This sequence joins TRBV21-1 and TRBJ2-2. TRBV21-1 is a recognized pseudogene. The CDR3 is 19 amino acids. The CDR3 DNA is TGTGCCAGCAGATCGGGACGACCTTTTTTTGTCACGAACACCGGGGAGCTGTTTTTT. This translates into CASRSGRPFFVTNTGELFF.

The gene calls are TRBV4-3 and TRBJ1-2, with D perhaps matching TRBD1 (5 bases). Germline V gives CDR1 LGHNA, CDR2 YSLEER. Trimming pared 0 bases from V and 7 bases from J, leaving 18 bases between. The CDR3 covers 16 residues. In DNA, the CDR3 is TGCGCCAGCAGCCAAGATCCTAGCCGGGGGTCGAGTGGCTACACCTTC. Protein sequence: CASSQDPSRGSSGYTF.

V is TRBV5-1 and J is TRBJ2-5; 9 positions agree with TRBD1. This CDR3 has 15 residues. The germline gives CDR1 SGHRS, CDR2 YFSETQ. Losses at the gene ends were 4 bases for V and 2 bases for J; bases not matched to a gene: 6. Here the CDR3 DNA reads TGCGCCAGCAGCCCGGACAGGGGTGCGCAAGAGACCCAGTACTTC. This encodes CASSPDRGAQETQYF.

This clone was counted once. The rearrangement links TRBV7-2 to TRBJ2-1; 8 bases line up with TRBD2. J was trimmed by 9 bases and V by 0 bases; bases with no gene match: 7. The germline V gene has CDR1 SGHTA and CDR2 FQGNSA. The CDR3 is made up of 15 amino acids. CDR3 DNA: TGTGCCAGCAGCTTAGCCACCAGCGGGGGCTCTGAGCAGTTCTTC. Translated: CASSLATSGGSEQFF.

This clone was seen just once. This sample includes further DNA sequences coding for the same CDR3. The chain links TRBV6-6 to TRBJ2-1; TRBD2 matches at 15 bases. CDR3 size: 16 residues. With 3 bases clipped from V and 7 bases from J, the junction kept 4 bases outside the gene matches. Per germline, CDR1 MNHNY and CDR2 SVGAGI (reference sequence). The CDR3 sequence: CASSYQGLAGGNEQFF. DNA for the CDR3: TGTGCCAGCAGTTATCAAGGACTAGCGGGAGGGAATGAGCAGTTCTTC.

J is TRBJ2-5 and V is TRBV4-3; D may be TRBD1 or TRBD2 (5 bases each). Germline-derived CDR1 and CDR2 are LGHNA and YSLEER. With 3 bases removed from V and 4 bases from J, the gap between germline ends came to 15 bases. The CDR3 sequence is 15 residues long. The CDR3, as DNA: TGCGCCAGCAGCCATAGCCGGGACGTAGGAGAGACCCAGTACTTC. Translating gives CASSHSRDVGETQYF.

The chain combines TRBV11-2 with TRBJ2-5; 11 bases align to TRBD2. This CDR3 has 16 residues. In germline, CDR1 is SGHAT, CDR2 FQNNGV. V was pared by 6 bases and J by 4 bases, with 10 bases of the junction left unmatched. This chain's CDR3 is CASRPLAGGPLETQYF. CDR3 nucleotide sequence: TGTGCCAGCAGACCATTAGCGGGGGGGCCTTTAGAGACCCAGTACTTC.

The chain couples TRBV19 to TRBJ1-1; 7 nucleotides align to TRBD1. CDR3 length: 13 amino acids. V was clipped by 4 bases and J by 10 bases; unmatched bases: 9. CDR1 and CDR2 from the germline V gene are LNHDA and SQIVND (reference sequence). CDR3: CASSTTGFASAFF. The CDR3, as DNA: TGTGCCAGTAGTACGACAGGGTTCGCGTCAGCTTTCTTT.

The chain is built from TRBV5-4 and TRBJ2-3, with a possible D match to TRBD2 (5 bases). Trimming removed 5 bases from V and 0 bases from J, with 13 bases in between. Germline-derived CDR1 and CDR2 are SGHNT and YYREEE (reference sequence). CDR3 size: 15 residues. CDR3 region: CASSSGIKSTDTQYF. In DNA form, the CDR3 reads TGTGCCAGCAGTTCCGGGATAAAGAGCACAGATACGCAGTATTTT.

The chain links TRBV19 to TRBJ2-3, with 8 bases fitting TRBD2. V lost 5 bases, J lost 9 bases, and 10 bases stayed unmatched. The CDR3 contains 14 residues. CDR1 LNHDA and CDR2 SQIVND come from the germline V gene (reference sequence). CDR3 DNA: TGTGCCAGTAGTCTAACCACCGGGGGGGCGACGCAGTATTTT. As protein: CASSLTTGGATQYF. Full variable domain (rest looked up from reference TRBV19 and TRBJ2-3): DGGITQSPKYLFRKEGQNVTLSCEQNLNHDAMYWYRQDPGQGLRLIYYSQIVNDFQKGDIAEGYSVSREKKESFPLTVTSAQKNPTAFYLCASSLTTGGATQYFGPGTRLTVL.

This sequence joins TRBV3-1 (or the pseudogene TRBV3-2) and TRBJ2-3; D is ambiguous. The CDR3 length is 13 residues. Germline assignment: CDR1 LGHDT and CDR2 YNNKEL (reference sequence). Trimming left V 9 bases short and J 0 bases short, with 10 bases between. In DNA form, the CDR3 reads TGTGCCAGTACCCTACAGAGCACAGATACGCAGTATTTT. Protein sequence: CASTLQSTDTQYF.

The chain has TRBV18 and TRBJ2-5, with a tentative D call TRBD1 (6 bases). Germline values: CDR1 KGHSH, CDR2 LQKENI. Trimming left V 3 bases short and J 2 bases short, with 10 bases between. CDR3 length: 14 amino acids. CDR3 bases: TGTGCCAGCTCACCCGACAGGCGACAAGAGACCCAGTACTTC. Its translation is CASSPDRRQETQYF.